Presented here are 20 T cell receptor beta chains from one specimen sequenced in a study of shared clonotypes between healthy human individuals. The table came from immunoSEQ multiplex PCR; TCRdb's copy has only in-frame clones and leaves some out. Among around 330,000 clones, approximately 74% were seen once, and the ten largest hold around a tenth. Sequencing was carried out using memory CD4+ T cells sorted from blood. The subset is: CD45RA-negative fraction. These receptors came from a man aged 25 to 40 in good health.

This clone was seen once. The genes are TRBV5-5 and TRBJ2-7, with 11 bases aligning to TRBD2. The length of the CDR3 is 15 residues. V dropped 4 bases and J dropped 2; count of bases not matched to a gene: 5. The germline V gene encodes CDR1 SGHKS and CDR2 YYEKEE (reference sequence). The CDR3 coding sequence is TGTGCCAGCAGCATGGGACTAGCGGTTCCCTACGAGCAGTACTTC. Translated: CASSMGLAVPYEQYF. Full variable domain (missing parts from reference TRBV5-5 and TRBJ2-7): DAGVTQSPTHLIKTRGQQVTLRCSPISGHKSVSWYQQVLGQGPQFIFQYYEKEERGRGNFPDRFSARQFPNYSSELNVNALLLGDSALYLCASSMGLAVPYEQYFGPGTRLTVT.

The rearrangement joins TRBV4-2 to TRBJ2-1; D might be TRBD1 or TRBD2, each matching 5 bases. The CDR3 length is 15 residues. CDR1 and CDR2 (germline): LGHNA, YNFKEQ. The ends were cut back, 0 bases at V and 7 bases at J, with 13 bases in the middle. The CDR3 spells CASSQEGTDGNEQFF. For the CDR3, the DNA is TGTGCCAGCAGCCAAGAGGGGACCGACGGGAATGAGCAGTTCTTC.

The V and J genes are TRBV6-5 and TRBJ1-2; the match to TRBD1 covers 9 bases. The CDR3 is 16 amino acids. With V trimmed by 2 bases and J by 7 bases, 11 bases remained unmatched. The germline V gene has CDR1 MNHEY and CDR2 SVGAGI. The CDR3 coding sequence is TGTGCCAGCAGTTACGAGTTGAGGACAGGGGTGGGTGGCTACACCTTC. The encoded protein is CASSYELRTGVGGYTF.

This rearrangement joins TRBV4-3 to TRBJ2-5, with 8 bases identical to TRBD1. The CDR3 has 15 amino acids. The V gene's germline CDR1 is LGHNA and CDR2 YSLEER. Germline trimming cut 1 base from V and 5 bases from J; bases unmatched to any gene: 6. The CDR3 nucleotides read TGCGCCAGCAGCCAAGGCGGACAGGGTGGCGAGACCCAGTACTTC. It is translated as CASSQGGQGGETQYF.

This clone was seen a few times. The CDR3 spells CASRARGTLLPQFF. DNA of the CDR3: TGTGCCAGCAGGGCCAGGGGGACGCTTCTCCCGCAGTTCTTC. The rearrangement uses TRBV11-2 and TRBJ2-1, with TRBD1 matching over 7 bases. The J segment lost 12 bases and the V segment lost 6 bases, leaving 14 bases of the junction unmatched. CDR1 is SGHAT and CDR2 is FQNNGV in the germline V gene. The CDR3 length is 14 residues.

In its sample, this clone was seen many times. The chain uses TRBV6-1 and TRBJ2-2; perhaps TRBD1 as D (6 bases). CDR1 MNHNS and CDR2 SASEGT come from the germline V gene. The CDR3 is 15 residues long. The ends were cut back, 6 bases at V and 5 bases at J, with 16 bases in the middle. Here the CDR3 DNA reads TGTGCCAGCAGGAGCAGGGGACCTGGGACCGGGGAGCTGTTTTTT. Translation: CASRSRGPGTGELFF.

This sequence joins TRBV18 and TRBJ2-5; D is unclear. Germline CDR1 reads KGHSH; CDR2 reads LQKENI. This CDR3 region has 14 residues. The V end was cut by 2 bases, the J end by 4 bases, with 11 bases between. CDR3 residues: CASSPGNSAETQYF. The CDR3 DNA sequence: TGTGCCAGCTCACCAGGAAACAGCGCAGAGACCCAGTACTTC.

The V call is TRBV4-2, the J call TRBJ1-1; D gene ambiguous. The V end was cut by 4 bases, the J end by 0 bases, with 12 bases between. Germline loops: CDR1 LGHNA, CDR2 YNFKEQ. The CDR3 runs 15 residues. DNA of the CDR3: TGTGCCAGCAGCCGACTCGGCGAGTTGAACACTGAAGCTTTCTTT. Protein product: CASSRLGELNTEAFF.

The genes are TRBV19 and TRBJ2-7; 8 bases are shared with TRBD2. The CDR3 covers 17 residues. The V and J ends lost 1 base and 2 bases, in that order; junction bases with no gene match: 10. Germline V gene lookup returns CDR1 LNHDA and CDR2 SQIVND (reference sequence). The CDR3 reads CASSIGGTSTGPYEQYF. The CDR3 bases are TGTGCCAGTAGTATAGGAGGGACTAGTACGGGACCCTACGAGCAGTACTTC.

The CDR3 here is CASNTDTDTQYF. The CDR3 nucleotides are TGTGCCAGCAATACGGACACTGATACGCAGTATTTT. This chain uses TRBV2 with TRBJ2-3; D might be TRBD1 (5 bases). This CDR3 region has 12 residues. V lost 7 bases, J lost 6 bases, and 11 bases lay in between. Germline V gene lookup returns CDR1 SNHLY and CDR2 FYNNEI. Complete variable domain (other parts from reference TRBV2 and TRBJ2-3): EPEVTQTPSHQVTQMGQEVILRCVPISNHLYFYWYRQILGQKVEFLVSFYNNEISEKSEIFDDQFSVERPDGSNFTLKIRSTKLEDSAMYFCASNTDTDTQYFGPGTRLTVL.

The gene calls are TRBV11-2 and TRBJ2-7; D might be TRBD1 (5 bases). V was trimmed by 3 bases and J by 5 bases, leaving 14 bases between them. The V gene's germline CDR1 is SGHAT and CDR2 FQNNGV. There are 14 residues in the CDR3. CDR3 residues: CASSFRGPLDEQYF. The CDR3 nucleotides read TGTGCCAGCAGCTTTAGGGGTCCCCTTGACGAGCAGTACTTC.

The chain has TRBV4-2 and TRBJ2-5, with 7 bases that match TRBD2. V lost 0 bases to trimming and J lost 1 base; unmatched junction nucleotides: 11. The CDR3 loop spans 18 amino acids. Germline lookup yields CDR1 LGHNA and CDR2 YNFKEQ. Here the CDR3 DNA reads TGTGCCAGCAGCCAAGATTTTAAGTGGGAGGGTTTCCAAGAGACCCAGTACTTC. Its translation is CASSQDFKWEGFQETQYF.

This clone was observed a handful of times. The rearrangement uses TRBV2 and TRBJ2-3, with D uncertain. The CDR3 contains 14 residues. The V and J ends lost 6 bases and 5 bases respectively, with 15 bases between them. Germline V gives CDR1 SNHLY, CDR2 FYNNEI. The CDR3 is CASRVGVAEDTQYF. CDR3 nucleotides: TGTGCCAGCAGGGTTGGCGTAGCCGAAGATACGCAGTATTTT.

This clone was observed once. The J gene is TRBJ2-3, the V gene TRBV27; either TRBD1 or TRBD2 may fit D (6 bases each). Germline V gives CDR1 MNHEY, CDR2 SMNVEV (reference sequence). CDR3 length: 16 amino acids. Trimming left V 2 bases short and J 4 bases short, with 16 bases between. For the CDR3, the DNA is TGTGCCAGCAGTTTAAAGGGGGGCCCCCGGGCAGATACGCAGTATTTT. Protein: CASSLKGGPRADTQYF.

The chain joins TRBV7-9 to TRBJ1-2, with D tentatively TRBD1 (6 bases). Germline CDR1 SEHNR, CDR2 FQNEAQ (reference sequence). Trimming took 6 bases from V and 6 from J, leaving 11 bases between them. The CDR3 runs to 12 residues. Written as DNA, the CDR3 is TGTGCCAGCAGAAGGGGGACTAATGGCTACACCTTC. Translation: CASRRGTNGYTF.

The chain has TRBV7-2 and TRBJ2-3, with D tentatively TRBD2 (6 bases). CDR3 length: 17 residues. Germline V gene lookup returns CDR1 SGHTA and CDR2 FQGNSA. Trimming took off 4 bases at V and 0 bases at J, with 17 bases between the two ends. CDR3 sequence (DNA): TGTGCCAGCAGCTCCGTTTTCAGCGGAGGGAGCACAGATACGCAGTATTTT. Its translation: CASSSVFSGGSTDTQYF.

CDR3 in amino acids: CASTKEGPRPEQYF. The CDR3 DNA is TGTGCCAGCACCAAGGAGGGACCGAGGCCCGAGCAGTACTTC. The chain couples TRBV5-4 to TRBJ2-7; D is possibly TRBD2 (6 bases). Trimming took 6 bases from V and 6 from J, leaving 19 bases between them. The CDR3 spans 14 residues. Germline lookup yields CDR1 SGHNT and CDR2 YYREEE (reference sequence).

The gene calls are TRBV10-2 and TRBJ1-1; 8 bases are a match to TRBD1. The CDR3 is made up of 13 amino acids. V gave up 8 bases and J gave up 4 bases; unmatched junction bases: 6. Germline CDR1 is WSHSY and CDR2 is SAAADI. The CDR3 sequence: CASRGQGVTEAFF. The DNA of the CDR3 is TGCGCCAGCCGCGGACAGGGAGTCACTGAAGCTTTCTTT.

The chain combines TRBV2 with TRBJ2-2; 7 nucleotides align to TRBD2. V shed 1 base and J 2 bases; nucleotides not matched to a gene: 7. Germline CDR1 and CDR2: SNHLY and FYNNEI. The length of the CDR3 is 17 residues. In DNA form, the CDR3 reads TGTGCCAGCAGTGAAGAAAGGGTGGGACTAAACACCGGGGAGCTGTTTTTT. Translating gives CASSEERVGLNTGELFF.

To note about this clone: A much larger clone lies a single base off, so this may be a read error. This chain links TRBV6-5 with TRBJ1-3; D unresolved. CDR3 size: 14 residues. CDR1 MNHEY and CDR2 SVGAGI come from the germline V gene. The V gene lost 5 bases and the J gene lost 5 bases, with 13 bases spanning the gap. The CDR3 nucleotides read TGTGCCAGCAGTAGAACAGCTACTAGAAACACCATATATTTT. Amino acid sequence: CASSRTATRNTIYF.